This T cell receptor (beta chain) is drawn from a study of T cell responses to AZD1222 COVID-19 vaccine. Study conclusions and caveats: Nearly half of spike-specific TCRs reportedly target variant regions that are unmutated in the B.1.351 and B.1.1.7 variants. Clonal diversity was possibly underestimated, and white British individuals and females predominated among donors.

This CDR3 contains 15 residues. Germline V CDR1 and CDR2: KGHDR, SFDVKD. Trimming shortened V by 4 bases and J by 7 bases, and 18 bases separated the two germline ends. A word on this clone: Its antigen is still unknown.

Generated by immunoSEQ multiplex PCR, the TCRdb table keeps only in-frame clones and is missing some. The sample has more than 75,000 clones; 83% are singletons. The J gene is TRBJ1-2, the V gene TRBV24-1, with D uncertain. The sequences come from peripheral blood, collected 28 days after the second AZD1222 dose. The clonotype was recovered from an adult who received the AZD1222 COVID-19 vaccine. The CDR3 reads CATSDPRWFTAGYTF. The DNA of the CDR3 is TGTGCCACCAGTGACCCCCGCTGGTTTACAGCTGGCTACACCTTC.